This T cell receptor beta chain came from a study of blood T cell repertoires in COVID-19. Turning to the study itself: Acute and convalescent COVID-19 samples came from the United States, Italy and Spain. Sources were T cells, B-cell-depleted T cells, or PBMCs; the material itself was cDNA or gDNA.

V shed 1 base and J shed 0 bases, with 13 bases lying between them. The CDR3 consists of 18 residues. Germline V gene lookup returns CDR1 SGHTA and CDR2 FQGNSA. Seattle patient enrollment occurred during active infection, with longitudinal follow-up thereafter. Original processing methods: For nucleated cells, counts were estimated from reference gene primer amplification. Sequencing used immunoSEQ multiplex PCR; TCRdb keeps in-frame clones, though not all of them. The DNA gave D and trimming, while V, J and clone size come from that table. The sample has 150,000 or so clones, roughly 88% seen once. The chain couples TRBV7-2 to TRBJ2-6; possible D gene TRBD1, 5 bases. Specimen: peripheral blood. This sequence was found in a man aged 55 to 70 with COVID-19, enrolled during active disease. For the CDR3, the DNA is TGTGCCAGCAGCTTAGAAGACAGCCGAAACTCTGGGGCCAACGTCCTGACTTTC. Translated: CASSLEDSRNSGANVLTF. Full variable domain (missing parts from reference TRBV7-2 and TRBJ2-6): GAGVSQSPSNKVTEKGKDVELRCDPISGHTALYWYRQSLGQGLEFLIYFQGNSAPDKSGLPSDRFSAERTGGSVSTLTIQRTQQEDSAVYLCASSLEDSRNSGANVLTFGAGSRLTVL.